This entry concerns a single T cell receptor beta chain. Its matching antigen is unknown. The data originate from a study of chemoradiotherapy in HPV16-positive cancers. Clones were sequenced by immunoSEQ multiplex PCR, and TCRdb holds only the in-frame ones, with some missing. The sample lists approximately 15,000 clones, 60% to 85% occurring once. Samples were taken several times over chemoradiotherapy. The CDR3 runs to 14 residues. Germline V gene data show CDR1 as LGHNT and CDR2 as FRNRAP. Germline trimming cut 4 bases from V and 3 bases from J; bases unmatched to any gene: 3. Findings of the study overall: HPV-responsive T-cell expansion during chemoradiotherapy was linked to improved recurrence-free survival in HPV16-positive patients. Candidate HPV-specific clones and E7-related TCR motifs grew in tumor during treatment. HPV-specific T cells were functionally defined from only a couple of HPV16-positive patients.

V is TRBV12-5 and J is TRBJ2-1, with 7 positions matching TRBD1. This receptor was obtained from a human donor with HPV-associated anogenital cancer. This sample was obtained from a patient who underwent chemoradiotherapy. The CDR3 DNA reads TGTGCTAGTGGTTCCCGGGACAGCTACAATGAGCAGTTCTTC. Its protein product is CASGSRDSYNEQFF.